This T cell receptor (beta chain) derives from a study of shared clonotypes between healthy human individuals. The repertoire was sequenced with immunoSEQ multiplex PCR; TCRdb's copy has only in-frame clones and lacks some. The data show 450,000 to 600,000 clones, around 74% seen once. The germline V gene has CDR1 MDHEN and CDR2 SYDVKM. Trimming cost V 8 bases and J 6 bases; bases outside gene matches: 10. The CDR3 covers 14 residues. The V gene is TRBV28, the J gene TRBJ2-4; 7 nucleotides match TRBD2. The clonotype originates from a middle-aged woman in good health. Some clones in this sample may be carry-over from other donors' samples. Sequencing was performed on PBMCs. The CDR3 protein is CASGPSGVRNIQYF. CDR3 DNA sequence: TGTGCCAGCGGACCGAGCGGGGTGAGAAACATTCAGTACTTC. The full variable domain, rest sourced from reference TRBV28 and TRBJ2-4, is DVKVTQSSRYLVKRTGEKVFLECVQDMDHENMFWYRQDPGLGLRLIYFSYDVKMKEKGDIPEGYSVSREKKERFSLILESASTNQTSMYLCASGPSGVRNIQYFGAGTRLSVL.